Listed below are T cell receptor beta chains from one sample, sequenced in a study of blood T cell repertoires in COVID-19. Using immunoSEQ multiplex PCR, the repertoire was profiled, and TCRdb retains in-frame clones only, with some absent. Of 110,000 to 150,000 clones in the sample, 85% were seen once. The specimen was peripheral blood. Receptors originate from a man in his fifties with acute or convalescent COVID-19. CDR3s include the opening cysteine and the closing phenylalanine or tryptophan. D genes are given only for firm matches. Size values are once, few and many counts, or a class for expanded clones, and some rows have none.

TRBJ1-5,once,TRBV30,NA,TGTGCCTGGACTAGAAATGATAATCAGCCCCAGCATTTT,CAWTRNDNQPQHF
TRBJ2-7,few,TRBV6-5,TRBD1,TGTGCCAGCAGTTACCAGCAGGGGGTGAGGCTCTACGAGCAGTACTTC,CASSYQQGVRLYEQYF
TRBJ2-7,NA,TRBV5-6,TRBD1,TGTGCCAGCAGCTTGATGGGGACAGGGAAGGGCGAGCAGTACTTC,CASSLMGTGKGEQYF
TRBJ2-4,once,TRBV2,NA,TGTGCCAGCACGGGAGCCAAAAACATTCAGTACTTC,CASTGAKNIQYF
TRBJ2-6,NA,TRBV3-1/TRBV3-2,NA,TGTGCCAGCAGCCCCGGGGGGCAGGCTGGGGCCAACGTCCTGACTTTC,CASSPGGQAGANVLTF
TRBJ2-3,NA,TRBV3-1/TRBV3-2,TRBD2,TGTGCCAGCAGCCCACTAGCGGAGTCGGCGCGGGGGGATACGCAGTATTTT,CASSPLAESARGDTQYF
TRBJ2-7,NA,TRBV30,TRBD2,TGTGCCTGGAGTATGACTAGCGGGGCCTACGAGCAGTACTTC,CAWSMTSGAYEQYF
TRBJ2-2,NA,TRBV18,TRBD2,TGTGCCAGCTCACTGAACCGACTAGCGGGAGCCACCGGGGAGCTGTTTTTT,CASSLNRLAGATGELFF
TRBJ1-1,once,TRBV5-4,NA,TGTGCCAGCAAGGAGCGGGGTTGGGACACTGAAGCTTTCTTT,CASKERGWDTEAFF
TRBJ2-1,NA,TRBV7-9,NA,TGTGCCAGCAGCTTCCGGGGGGCGCTCTACAATGAGCAGTTCTTC,CASSFRGALYNEQFF
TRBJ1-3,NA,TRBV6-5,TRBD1,TGTGCCAGCAGTTACGACAGGGCAGGAAACACCATATATTTT,CASSYDRAGNTIYF
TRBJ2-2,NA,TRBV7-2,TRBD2,TGTGCCAGCAGCTTAATGGCGGGAGGAGCCGGGGAGCTGTTTTTT,CASSLMAGGAGELFF
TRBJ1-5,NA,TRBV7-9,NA,TGTGCCAGCAGCCCTGGGTCCTTCGGAGATCAGCCCCAGCATTTT,CASSPGSFGDQPQHF
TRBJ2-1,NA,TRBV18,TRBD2,TGTGCCAGCTCTCTAGCGGCTTACAATGAGCAGTTCTTC,CASSLAAYNEQFF
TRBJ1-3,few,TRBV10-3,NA,TGTGCCATCATCCCTGGGGAGTCTGGAAACACCATATATTTT,CAIIPGESGNTIYF
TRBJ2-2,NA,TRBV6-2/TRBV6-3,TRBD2,TGTGCCAGCAGTTACTCGATAGCGGGAGAACAAGCCGGGGAGCTGTTTTTT,CASSYSIAGEQAGELFF
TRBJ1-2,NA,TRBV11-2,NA,TGTGCCAGCAGCTTCCCAGGTTCGGACAGAGACTATGGCTACACCTTC,CASSFPGSDRDYGYTF
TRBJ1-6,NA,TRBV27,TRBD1,TGTGCCAGCAGTCGAGCCGGGACAGGAGAGTCCTATAATTCACCCCTCCACTTT,CASSRAGTGESYNSPLHF
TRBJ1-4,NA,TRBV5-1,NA,TGCGCCAGCAGCTTGAATGGCAGGGAAAATGAAAAACTGTTTTTT,CASSLNGRENEKLFF
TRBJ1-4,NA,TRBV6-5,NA,TGTGCCAGCAGTCCCAGGGGTTGGGGTGAAAAACTGTTTTTT,CASSPRGWGEKLFF
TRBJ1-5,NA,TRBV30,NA,TGTGCCTGGAGTGGAGGGCATCGCAATCAGCCCCAGCATTTT,CAWSGGHRNQPQHF
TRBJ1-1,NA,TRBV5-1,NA,TGCGCCAGCAGCTTGAGAATGGGGGCTCTGAACACTGAAGCTTTCTTT,CASSLRMGALNTEAFF
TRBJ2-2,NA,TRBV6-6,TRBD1,TGTGCCAGCAGTCCACCCCCGGGACAGGGGGCCGGGTACGGGGAGCTGTTTTTT,CASSPPPGQGAGYGELFF
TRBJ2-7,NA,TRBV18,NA,TGTGCCAGCTCACCGACTGGAGGGGCCTCCTACGAGCAGTACTTC,CASSPTGGASYEQYF
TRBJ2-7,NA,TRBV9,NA,TGTGCCAGCAGCGGCTACCCGAGTACCTACGAGCAGTACTTC,CASSGYPSTYEQYF
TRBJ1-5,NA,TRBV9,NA,TGTGCCAGCAGCGCTTCGGACAGTTACAATCAGCCCCAGCATTTT,CASSASDSYNQPQHF
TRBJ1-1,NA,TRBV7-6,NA,TGTGCCAGCAATATGAACACTGAAGCTTTCTTT,CASNMNTEAFF
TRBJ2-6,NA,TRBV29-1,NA,TGCAGCGCCGTGTCGGGTATGCGAGCTGGGGCCAACGTCCTGACTTTC,CSAVSGMRAGANVLTF
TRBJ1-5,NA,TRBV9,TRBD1,TGTGCCAGCAGCGTGGGACAGGGTTTTAATCAGCCCCAGCATTTT,CASSVGQGFNQPQHF
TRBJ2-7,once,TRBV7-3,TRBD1,TGTGCCAGCAGCTTCCTGGCCTTTGGACAGGGGAGCGAGCAGTACTTC,CASSFLAFGQGSEQYF
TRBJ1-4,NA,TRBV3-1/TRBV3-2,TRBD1,TGTGCCAGCAGCCCCCACAGGGGGCGCCTTGATAATGAAAAACTGTTTTTT,CASSPHRGRLDNEKLFF
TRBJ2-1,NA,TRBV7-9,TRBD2,TGTGCCAGCAGCTCACGATGGGGACTAGCGGGAGGCAATGAGCAGTTCTTC,CASSSRWGLAGGNEQFF